The 14 T cell receptor beta chains presented below share a single source sample, sequenced in a study of T cell responses to AZD1222 COVID-19 vaccine. The repertoire was sequenced with immunoSEQ multiplex PCR; TCRdb's copy has only in-frame clones and lacks some. The data hold roughly 120,000 clones, with around 84% observed a single time. The sample was peripheral blood, taken on day 0 of AZD1222 vaccination. The receptors shown here come from an adult in good health.

With respect to this clone: Other DNA sequences of this sample code for an identical CDR3. For the CDR3, the DNA is TGTGCCAGCAGTTATCTGGGGAACACTGAAGCTTTCTTT. Translation: CASSYLGNTEAFF. The genes are TRBV6-2 or TRBV6-3 and TRBJ1-1; no definite D call. The CDR3 runs 13 residues. Looked up from germline, CDR1 is MNHEY and CDR2 is SVGEGT. The ends were cut back, 3 bases at V and 1 base at J, with 6 bases in the middle.

The chain combines TRBV19 with TRBJ1-5, with 10 bases identical to TRBD1. V lost 4 bases to trimming and J lost 7 bases; unmatched junction nucleotides: 10. Looked up from germline, CDR1 is LNHDA and CDR2 is SQIVND (reference sequence). The CDR3 loop spans 16 amino acids. The CDR3 nucleotides read TGTGCCAGTAGTACGGTGGGACAGGGGCATAGACAGCCCCAGCATTTT. As protein: CASSTVGQGHRQPQHF.

CDR3 sequence: CASSPNQGAYEQYF. The CDR3 coding sequence is TGTGCCAGCTCACCAAATCAGGGGGCCTACGAGCAGTACTTC. This chain links TRBV18 with TRBJ2-7; 7 bases align to TRBD1. V lost 2 bases and J lost 2; bases outside the gene matches: 3. Germline CDR1 KGHSH, CDR2 LQKENI. This CDR3 is 14 amino acids long.

V is TRBV18 and J is TRBJ2-2, with D maybe TRBD1 (5 bases). Trimming cost V 0 bases and J 7 bases, with 15 bases left between them. The V gene's germline CDR1 is KGHSH and CDR2 LQKENI. The CDR3 loop spans 16 amino acids. The CDR3 spells CASSPPQAGLHGELFF. CDR3 coding DNA: TGTGCCAGCTCACCACCACAGGCAGGGCTTCACGGGGAGCTGTTTTTT.

The chain is built from TRBV9 and TRBJ1-3; 7 bases map to TRBD1. Germline CDR1 and CDR2: SGDLS and YYNGEE. Trimming cost V 3 bases and J 4 bases; bases outside gene matches: 4. This CDR3 is built from 14 residues. The CDR3: CASSGQGLGNTIYF. The DNA for the CDR3 is TGTGCCAGCAGCGGACAGGGACTGGGAAACACCATATATTTT.

V and J are TRBV7-9 and TRBJ2-3; 8 positions agree with TRBD1. Per the germline V gene, CDR1 is SEHNR and CDR2 is FQNEAQ (reference sequence). The CDR3 spans 16 residues. Trimming took 0 bases from V and 6 from J; bases not matched to a gene: 8. CDR3 DNA sequence: TGTGCCAGCAGCTTAGCCCCTGGACAGGGAGATGATACGCAGTATTTT. Protein sequence: CASSLAPGQGDDTQYF.

This chain links TRBV28 with TRBJ1-3; D uncertain. With 6 bases removed from V and 4 bases from J, the gap between germline ends came to 19 bases. Germline-derived CDR1 and CDR2 are MDHEN and SYDVKM. CDR3 length: 16 amino acids. The CDR3: CASRPYTVVGGNTIYF. The CDR3 DNA sequence: TGTGCCAGCAGGCCATATACAGTAGTAGGAGGAAACACCATATATTTT.

V is TRBV19 and J is TRBJ1-5; D gene ambiguous. Germline values: CDR1 LNHDA, CDR2 SQIVND (reference sequence). The V end was cut by 11 bases, the J end by 5 bases, with 16 bases between. The CDR3 loop spans 13 amino acids. The CDR3 sequence is CAGNAGRDQPQHF. The CDR3 bases are TGTGCCGGCAATGCGGGGAGAGATCAGCCCCAGCATTTT.

This clone appeared a single time. The chain joins TRBV19 to TRBJ2-4, with 11 bases identical to TRBD2. Germline lookup yields CDR1 LNHDA and CDR2 SQIVND (reference sequence). Germline trimming cut 6 bases from V and 0 bases from J; bases unmatched to any gene: 10. The length of the CDR3 is 18 residues. Written as DNA, the CDR3 is TGTGCCAGTAGCCCTGGGATAGCGGGAGGGCTAGCCAAAAACATTCAGTACTTC. Translation gives CASSPGIAGGLAKNIQYF. The whole variable domain, filled in from reference TRBV19 and TRBJ2-4, reads DGGITQSPKYLFRKEGQNVTLSCEQNLNHDAMYWYRQDPGQGLRLIYYSQIVNDFQKGDIAEGYSVSREKKESFPLTVTSAQKNPTAFYLCASSPGIAGGLAKNIQYFGAGTRLSVL.

The chain is built from TRBV14 and TRBJ1-1; 8 bases agree with TRBD1. Looked up from germline, CDR1 is SGHDN and CDR2 is FVKESK. The CDR3 has 16 amino acids. Germline trimming cut 3 bases from V and 2 bases from J; bases unmatched to any gene: 8. The CDR3: CASSHGRTGRNTEAFF. For the CDR3, the DNA is TGTGCCAGCAGCCACGGTCGGACAGGGAGAAACACTGAAGCTTTCTTT.

This clone was detected once. The chain combines TRBV5-1 with TRBJ2-1; D might be TRBD2 (6 bases). CDR3 length equals 16 residues. Between the trimmed V and J ends, which lost 4 bases and 2 bases, there was a span of 16 bases. CDR1 is SGHRS, CDR2 YFSETQ, per germline. The CDR3 region has the DNA TGCGCCAGCAGCCTCGGCGGGGAGACCGCCTACAATGAGCAGTTCTTC. Protein product: CASSLGGETAYNEQFF.

The V and J genes are TRBV2 and TRBJ1-5; D is perhaps TRBD1 (6 bases). CDR1 SNHLY and CDR2 FYNNEI come from the germline V gene. The CDR3 sequence is 13 residues long. Trimming took 9 bases from V and 2 from J, leaving 11 bases between them. CDR3 residues: CASEQGRNQPQHF. The CDR3 region has the DNA TGTGCCAGTGAACAGGGCCGCAATCAGCCCCAGCATTTT.

The rearrangement uses TRBV6-4 and TRBJ2-3; 7 nucleotides line up with TRBD1. The CDR3 sequence is 14 residues long. V lost 3 bases, J lost 4 bases, and 4 bases stayed unmatched. Germline assignment: CDR1 MRHNA and CDR2 SNTAGT. The CDR3 reads CASSEGQVADTQYF. CDR3 sequence (DNA): TGTGCCAGCAGTGAAGGACAGGTTGCAGATACGCAGTATTTT.

This CDR3 reads CASSGGPTRGYTF. The CDR3 nucleotides read TGTGCCAGCAGTGGAGGCCCGACGAGAGGCTACACCTTC. The chain links TRBV6-4 to TRBJ1-2; D unresolved. With 4 bases removed from V and 8 bases from J, the gap between germline ends came to 14 bases. Germline V CDR1 and CDR2: MRHNA, SNTAGT. The CDR3 totals 13 residues.